Listed here are 5 T cell receptor beta chains from one sample, sequenced in a study of spatial heterogeneity in lung cancer. Time point in this sample: blood at routine non-recurrence follow-up after resection. TCRdb re-called the 5' RACE reads with MiXCR, one entry per CDR3 protein. The sample includes 40,000 to 50,000 distinct CDR3 sequences, over 9.5% of them seen just once. Sequenced material: PBMCs, taken at follow-up. These receptor sequences come from a female donor with early-stage non-small cell lung cancer.

Note on this clonotype: This may come from a read error, since a much larger clone is one base off. In DNA, the CDR3 is TGTGCCAGTAGAACTTTGACTAGCGGGGCGAACACCGGGGAGCTGTTTTTT. Protein product: CASRTLTSGANTGELFF. This chain uses TRBV19 with TRBJ2-2; 11 positions agree with TRBD2. CDR1 is LNHDA, CDR2 SQIVND, per germline (reference sequence). The junction had 6 bases not matched to a gene; V was cut back by 6 bases and J by 0 bases. The CDR3 is 17 residues long.

This clonotype was detected ten times or more. The chain uses TRBV24-1 and TRBJ2-5; the match to TRBD1 covers 10 bases. CDR3 length: 14 amino acids. J lost 4 bases, V lost 9 bases, and 7 bases had no gene match. CDR1 and CDR2 from the germline V gene are KGHDR and SFDVKD. In DNA, the CDR3 is TGTGCCACCGGACGGACAGGGGGTACAGAGACCCAGTACTTC. This codes for CATGRTGGTETQYF.

The V gene is TRBV30, the J gene TRBJ2-5; D possibly corresponds to TRBD2 (5 bases). Germline values: CDR1 GTSNPN, CDR2 SVGIG (reference sequence). Trimming cost V 0 bases and J 5 bases, with 10 bases left between them. The CDR3 has 13 amino acids. CDR3 coding DNA: TGTGCCTGGAGTGTTCGGGGTTGGGAGACCCAGTACTTC. Its protein product is CAWSVRGWETQYF.

This clonotype occurred many times. CDR3 loop: CATSDPAGGSPEAFF. The CDR3 region has the DNA TGTGCCACCAGTGATCCGGCTGGGGGCTCCCCTGAAGCTTTCTTT. The rearrangement joins TRBV24-1 to TRBJ1-1; D might be TRBD1 (6 bases). Trimming left V 3 bases short and J 6 bases short, with 16 bases between. Germline values: CDR1 KGHDR, CDR2 SFDVKD. CDR3 length: 15 residues.

This clonotype was counted a single time. V and J are TRBV19 and TRBJ2-7; D not resolved. Germline V gene data show CDR1 as LNHDA and CDR2 as SQIVND (reference sequence). Trimming took 8 bases from V and 3 from J, leaving 20 bases between them. The CDR3 extends over 15 amino acids. As DNA, the CDR3 is TGTGCCAGTTCCGAGGCCCCAGCCTATCACTACGAGCAGTACTTC. Its translation: CASSEAPAYHYEQYF.